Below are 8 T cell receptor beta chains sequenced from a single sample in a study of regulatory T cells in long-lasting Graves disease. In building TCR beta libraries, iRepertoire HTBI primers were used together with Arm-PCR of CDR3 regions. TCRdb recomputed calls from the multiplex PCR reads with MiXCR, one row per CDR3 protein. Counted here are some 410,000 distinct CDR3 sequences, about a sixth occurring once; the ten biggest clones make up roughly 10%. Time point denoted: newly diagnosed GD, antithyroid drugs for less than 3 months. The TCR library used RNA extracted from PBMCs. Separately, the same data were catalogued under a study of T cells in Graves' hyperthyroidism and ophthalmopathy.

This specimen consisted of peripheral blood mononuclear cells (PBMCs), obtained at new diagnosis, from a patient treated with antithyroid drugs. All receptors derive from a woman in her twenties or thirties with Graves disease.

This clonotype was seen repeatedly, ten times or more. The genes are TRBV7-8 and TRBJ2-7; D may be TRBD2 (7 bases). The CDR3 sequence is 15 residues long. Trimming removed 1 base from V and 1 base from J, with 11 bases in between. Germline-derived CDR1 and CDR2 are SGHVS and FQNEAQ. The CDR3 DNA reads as TGTGCCAGCAGCTTAGAGCGGGGACAATCCTACGAGCAGTACTTC. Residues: CASSLERGQSYEQYF. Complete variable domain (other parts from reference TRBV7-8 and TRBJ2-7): GAGVSQSPRYKVAKRGQDVALRCDPISGHVSLFWYQQALGQGPEFLTYFQNEAQLDKSGLPSDRFFAERPEGSVSTLKIQRTQQEDSAVYLCASSLERGQSYEQYFGPGTRLTVT.

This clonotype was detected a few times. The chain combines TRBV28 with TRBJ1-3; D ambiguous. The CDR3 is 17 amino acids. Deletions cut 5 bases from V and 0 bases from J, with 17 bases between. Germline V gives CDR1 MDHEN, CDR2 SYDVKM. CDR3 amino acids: CASSPNPGLSSGNTIYF. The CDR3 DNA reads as TGTGCCAGCAGTCCCAACCCCGGACTTTCCTCTGGAAACACCATATATTTT.

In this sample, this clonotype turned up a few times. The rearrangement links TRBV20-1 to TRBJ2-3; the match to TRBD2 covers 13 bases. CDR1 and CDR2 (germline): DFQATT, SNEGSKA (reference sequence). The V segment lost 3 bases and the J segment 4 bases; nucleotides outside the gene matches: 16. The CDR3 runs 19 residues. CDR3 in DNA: TGCAGTGCTAGCAACCCCACCGGGACTAGCGGGATCGTCTCAGATACGCAGTATTTT. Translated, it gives CSASNPTGTSGIVSDTQYF.

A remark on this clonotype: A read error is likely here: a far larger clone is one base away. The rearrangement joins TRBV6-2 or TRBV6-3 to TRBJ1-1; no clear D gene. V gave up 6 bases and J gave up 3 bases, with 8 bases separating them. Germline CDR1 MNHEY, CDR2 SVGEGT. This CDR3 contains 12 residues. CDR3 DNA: TGTGCCAGCAGCCAAGGGCACACTGAAGCTTTCTTT. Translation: CASSQGHTEAFF.

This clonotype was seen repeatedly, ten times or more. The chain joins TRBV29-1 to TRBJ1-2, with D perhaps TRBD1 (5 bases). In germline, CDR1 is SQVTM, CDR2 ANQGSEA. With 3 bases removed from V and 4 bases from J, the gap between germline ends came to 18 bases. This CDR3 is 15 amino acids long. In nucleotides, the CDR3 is TGCAGCGTTGATCCTACAGGCCTTCCCTTCTATGGCTACACCTTC. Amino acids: CSVDPTGLPFYGYTF.

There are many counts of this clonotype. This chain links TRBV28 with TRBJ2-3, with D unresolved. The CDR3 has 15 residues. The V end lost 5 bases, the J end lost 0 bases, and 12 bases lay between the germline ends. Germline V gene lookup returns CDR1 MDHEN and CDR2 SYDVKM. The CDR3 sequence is CASSPVASSTDTQYF. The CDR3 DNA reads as TGTGCCAGCAGTCCCGTAGCATCTAGCACAGATACGCAGTATTTT.

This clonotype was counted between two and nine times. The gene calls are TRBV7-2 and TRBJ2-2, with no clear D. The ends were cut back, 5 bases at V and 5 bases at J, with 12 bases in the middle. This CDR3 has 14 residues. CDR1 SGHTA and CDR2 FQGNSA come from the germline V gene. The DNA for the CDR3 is TGTGCCAGCAGCGCCATAAGGTTAACCGGGGAGCTGTTTTTT. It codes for CASSAIRLTGELFF. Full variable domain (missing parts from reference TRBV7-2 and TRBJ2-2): GAGVSQSPSNKVTEKGKDVELRCDPISGHTALYWYRQSLGQGLEFLIYFQGNSAPDKSGLPSDRFSAERTGGSVSTLTIQRTQQEDSAVYLCASSAIRLTGELFFGEGSRLTVL.

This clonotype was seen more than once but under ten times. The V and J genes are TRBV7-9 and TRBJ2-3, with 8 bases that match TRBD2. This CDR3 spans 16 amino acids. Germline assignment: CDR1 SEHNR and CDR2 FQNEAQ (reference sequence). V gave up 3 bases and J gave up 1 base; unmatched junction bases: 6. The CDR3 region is CASSFLTSVRTDTQYF. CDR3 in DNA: TGTGCCAGCAGCTTCCTGACTAGCGTACGCACAGATACGCAGTATTTT.